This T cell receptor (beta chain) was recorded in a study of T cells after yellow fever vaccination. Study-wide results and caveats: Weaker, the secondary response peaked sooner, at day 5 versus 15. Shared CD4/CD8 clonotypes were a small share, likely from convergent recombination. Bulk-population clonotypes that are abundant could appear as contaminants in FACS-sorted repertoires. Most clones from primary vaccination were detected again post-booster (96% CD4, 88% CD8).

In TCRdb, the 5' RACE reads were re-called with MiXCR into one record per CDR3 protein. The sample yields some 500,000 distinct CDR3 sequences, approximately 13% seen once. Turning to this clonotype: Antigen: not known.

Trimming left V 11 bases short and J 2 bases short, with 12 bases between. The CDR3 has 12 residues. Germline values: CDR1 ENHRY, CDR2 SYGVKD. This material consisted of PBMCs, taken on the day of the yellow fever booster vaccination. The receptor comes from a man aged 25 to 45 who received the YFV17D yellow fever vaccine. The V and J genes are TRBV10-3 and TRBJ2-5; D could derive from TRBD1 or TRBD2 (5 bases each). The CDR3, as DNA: TGTGCCGCCGGGGCTCAACAAGAGACCCAGTACTTC. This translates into CAAGAQQETQYF.